This paragraph reports one T cell receptor beta chain. Its antigen is unidentified. The sample comes from a study of OX40 agonist ivuxolimab in advanced cancers. About the research overall: Cohort: roughly 79% men, mean age approximately 60, aged roughly 20 to 79.

Germline V CDR1 and CDR2: MNHEY, SVGAGI. V was clipped by 5 bases and J by 7 bases; unmatched bases: 10. This CDR3 contains 15 residues. Findings and caveats of the study: Blood T cells, both CD4+ and CD8+, expanded clonally by week 6 at 0.1 to 3.0 mg/kg.

Produced via immunoSEQ multiplex PCR; TCRdb's table is partial and in-frame only. This sample yields 50,000 to 65,000 clones, of which over 80% are seen a single time; roughly 4.4% belongs to the top ten. The V gene is TRBV6-5, the J gene TRBJ1-4, with TRBD1 matching over 7 bases. This TCR was recovered from an adult with an advanced solid tumor such as melanoma, head and neck, liver or kidney cancer. The specimen was CD4+ or CD8+ T cells sorted from blood, collected in a trial of the OX40 agonist ivuxolimab. The CDR3 region has the DNA TGTGCCAGCAGTCCCTCTCTAGGGGGCGGTGAAAAACTGTTTTTT. Translated: CASSPSLGGGEKLFF.